What follows is one T cell receptor (beta chain) and its context. TCRdb called the RT-PCR reads again in MiXCR, with one record for every CDR3 protein. This sample yields about 210,000 distinct CDR3 sequences, of which around 41% are seen a single time; 9.5% to 13% belongs to the top ten. This record comes from a study of patients and donors after allogeneic stem cell transplantation. The CDR3 covers 12 residues. Germline loops: CDR1 KGHDR, CDR2 SFDVKD. With 4 bases removed from V and 8 bases from J, the gap between germline ends came to 10 bases. This chain links TRBV24-1 with TRBJ1-2; D is ambiguous. Sequenced material: blood, either unsorted or a sorted T cell fraction (not recorded which). This sequence originates from a human donor who was either an allogeneic HSCT recipient or a stem cell or donor lymphocyte infusion donor (not recorded which). It is not recorded whose cells these are; they may come from a transplant donor. The CDR3 DNA reads as TGTGCCACCAGTGACCGACAATGGGGCTACACCTTC. It is translated as CATSDRQWGYTF.